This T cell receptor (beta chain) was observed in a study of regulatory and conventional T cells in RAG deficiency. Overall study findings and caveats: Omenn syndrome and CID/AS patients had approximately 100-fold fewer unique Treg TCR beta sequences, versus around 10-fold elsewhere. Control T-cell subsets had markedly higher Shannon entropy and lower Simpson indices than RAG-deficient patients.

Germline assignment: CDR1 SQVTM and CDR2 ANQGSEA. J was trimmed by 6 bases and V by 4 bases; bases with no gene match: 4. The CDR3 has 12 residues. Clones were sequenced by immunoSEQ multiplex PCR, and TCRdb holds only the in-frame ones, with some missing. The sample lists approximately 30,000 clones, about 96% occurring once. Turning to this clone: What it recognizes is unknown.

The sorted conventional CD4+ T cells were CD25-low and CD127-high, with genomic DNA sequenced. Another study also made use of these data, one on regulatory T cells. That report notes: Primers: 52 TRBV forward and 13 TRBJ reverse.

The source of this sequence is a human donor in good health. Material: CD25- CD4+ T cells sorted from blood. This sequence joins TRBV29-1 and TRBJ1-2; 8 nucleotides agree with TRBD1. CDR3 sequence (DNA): TGCAGCGTTGTCGACAGGGGTGATGGCTACACCTTC. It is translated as CSVVDRGDGYTF.